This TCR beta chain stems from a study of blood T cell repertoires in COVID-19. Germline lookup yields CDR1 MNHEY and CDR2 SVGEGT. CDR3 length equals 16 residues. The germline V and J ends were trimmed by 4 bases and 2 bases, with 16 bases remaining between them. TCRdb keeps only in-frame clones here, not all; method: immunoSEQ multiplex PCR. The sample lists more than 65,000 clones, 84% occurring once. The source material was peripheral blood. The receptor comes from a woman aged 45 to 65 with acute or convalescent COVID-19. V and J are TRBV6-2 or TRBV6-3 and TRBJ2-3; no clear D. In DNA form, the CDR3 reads TGTGCCAGCAGTTCAGATACCAAATCAACCACAGATACGCAGTATTTT. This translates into CASSSDTKSTTDTQYF.